This T cell receptor beta chain is drawn from a study of beta chain features in type 1 diabetes. Study-wide findings and caveats: Type 1 diabetes patients showed a moderate but significant shortening of TCRB CDR3s in all four CD4+ subsets.

Worth noting for this clone: Antigen specificity is unknown.

The CDR3 is 18 residues long. V shed 5 bases, J shed 0 bases, and the junction held 11 bases outside the gene matches. The germline gives CDR1 SEHNR, CDR2 FQNEAQ (reference sequence). Reverse transcribing all isolated RNA meant expressed TCRB transcripts were sequenced. Sequencing was performed with immunoSEQ multiplex PCR; in TCRdb, only in-frame clones are kept and a portion is missing. The sample has under 400,000 clones, over 10% seen once. Sequencing was done on a sample of naive CD4+ T cells from blood. The receptor comes from a young woman with type 1 diabetes. The gene calls are TRBV7-9 and TRBJ1-5; 9 nucleotides align to TRBD1. The CDR3 loop reads CASSPRDREGYSNQPQHF. The CDR3 coding sequence is TGTGCCAGCAGCCCCCGGGACAGGGAAGGATATAGCAATCAGCCCCAGCATTTT.